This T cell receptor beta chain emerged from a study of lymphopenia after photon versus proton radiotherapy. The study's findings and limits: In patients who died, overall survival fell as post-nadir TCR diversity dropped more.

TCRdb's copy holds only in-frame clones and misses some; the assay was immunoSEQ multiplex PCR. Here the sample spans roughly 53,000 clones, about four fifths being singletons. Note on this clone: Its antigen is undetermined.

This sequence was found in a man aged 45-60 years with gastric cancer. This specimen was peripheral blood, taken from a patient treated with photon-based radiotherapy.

This CDR3 reads CASRDTMNTEAFF. CDR3 nucleotides: TGTGCCAGCAGGGACACCATGAACACTGAAGCTTTCTTT. The chain employs TRBV6-1 and TRBJ1-1; D possibly corresponds to TRBD1 (5 bases). Trimming shortened V by 6 bases and J by 0 bases, and 8 bases separated the two germline ends. There are 13 residues in the CDR3. Germline loops: CDR1 MNHNS, CDR2 SASEGT.